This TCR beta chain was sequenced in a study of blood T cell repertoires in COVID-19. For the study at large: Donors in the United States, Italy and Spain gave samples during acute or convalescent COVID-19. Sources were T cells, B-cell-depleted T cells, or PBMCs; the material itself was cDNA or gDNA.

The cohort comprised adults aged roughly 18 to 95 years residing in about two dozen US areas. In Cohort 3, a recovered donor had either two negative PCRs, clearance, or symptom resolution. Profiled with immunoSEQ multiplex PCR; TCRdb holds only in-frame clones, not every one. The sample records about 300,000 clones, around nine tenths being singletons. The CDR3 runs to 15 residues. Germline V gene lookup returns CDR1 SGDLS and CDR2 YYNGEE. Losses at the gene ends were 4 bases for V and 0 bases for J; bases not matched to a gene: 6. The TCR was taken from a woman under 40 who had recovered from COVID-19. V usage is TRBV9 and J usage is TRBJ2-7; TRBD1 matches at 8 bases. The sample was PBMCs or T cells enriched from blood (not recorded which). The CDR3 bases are TGTGCCAGCAGCCAGCGGACAGGGAGCTCCTACGAGCAGTACTTC. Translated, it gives CASSQRTGSSYEQYF.